This section outlines one TCR beta chain sequence together with its context. These data come from a study of blood T cell repertoires in COVID-19. Using immunoSEQ multiplex PCR, the repertoire was profiled, and TCRdb retains in-frame clones only, with some absent. The data contain about 160,000 clones, 80% to 90% of them singletons. CDR1 is LNHDA, CDR2 SQIVND, per germline (reference sequence). V was cut by 1 base and J by 6 bases, with 19 bases left in between. The CDR3 sequence is 17 residues long. This receptor was identified in a woman of 80 years or more with acute or convalescent COVID-19. Sequencing input: peripheral blood. The chain carries TRBV19 and TRBJ2-1, with D maybe TRBD2 (6 bases). This CDR3 is CASSIGDGLASRNEQFF. In DNA form, the CDR3 reads TGTGCCAGTAGTATAGGGGATGGGCTAGCGTCGCGCAATGAGCAGTTCTTC.